This is a list of T cell receptor beta chains from one sample in a study of Ad26.COV2.S vaccination and SARS-CoV-2 variants. Clones were read by immunoSEQ multiplex PCR, and TCRdb kept only the in-frame ones, dropping some. The data show over 400,000 clones, roughly 90% seen once. Specimen: peripheral blood, collected in a trial of Ad26.COV2.S vaccine versus placebo. The receptors shown here come from a person aged 18-65 years who received the Ad26.COV2.S COVID-19 vaccine or a placebo. The CDR3 runs from the conserved cysteine through the conserved F or W. D genes are given only for firm matches.

13	NA	TRBV9	TRBJ2-5	TGTGCCAGCAGCTCGGGACTGCAGGAGACCCAGTACTTC	CASSSGLQETQYF
13	NA	TRBV4-3	TRBJ2-7	TGCGCCAGCAGCCAAGAGGAAGGGGACGAGCAGTACTTC	CASSQEEGDEQYF
12	NA	TRBV6-6	TRBJ1-1	TGTGCCAGCAGTTCAGGGAGTAAGGGAGCTTTCTTT	CASSSGSKGAFF
15	TRBD1	TRBV4-3	TRBJ1-4	TGCGCCAGCAGCCAAGAACAGGGGGAAGATGAAAAACTGTTTTTT	CASSQEQGEDEKLFF
14	NA	TRBV7-2	TRBJ2-3	TGTGCCAGCAGTTCCGGGCGGGCCACAGATACGCAGTATTTT	CASSSGRATDTQYF
13	NA	TRBV2	TRBJ1-2	TGTGCCAGCAGTGAATCGACACTCTATGGCTACACCTTC	CASSESTLYGYTF
15	NA	TRBV6-5	TRBJ2-3	TGTGCCAGCTCCCCCGAATTGGAACCCACAGATACGCAGTATTTT	CASSPELEPTDTQYF
17	TRBD1	TRBV5-1	TRBJ1-6	TGCGCCAGCAGCTTGGGACAGGGGAGCTCCTATAATTCACCCCTCCACTTT	CASSLGQGSSYNSPLHF
12	NA	TRBV18	TRBJ1-3	TGTGCCAGCTCACCACTTACGGACACCATATATTTT	CASSPLTDTIYF
14	NA	TRBV5-1	TRBJ2-5	TGCGCCAGCAGCTTTGGGGGGCCACAAGAGACCCAGTACTTC	CASSFGGPQETQYF